The source of this T cell receptor beta chain is a study of shared clonotypes between healthy human individuals (dated by TCRdb to 2018 to 2020). Notes on the research overall: A few men and a couple of women, aged 18 to 49 years, made up the cohort. For each donor, CD4 naive and CD4 memory were each given three plates, CD8 naive was given two plates, and CD8 memory was given one plate. Blood TCR repertoires of five healthy adults were deeply sequenced to estimate repertoire size and the extent of clonotype sharing between individuals. Libraries were prepared and TCR repertoires were sequenced by different laboratories using diverse techniques, in order to increase sequencing depth and limit assay-specific biases. Each donor's leukapheresis produced roughly between about 0.8 and 10 billion PBMCs.

CD8 naive samples consisted of CD45RO-negative cells that were positively selected for CCR7, yielding a CD45RA+CCR7+ population without TemRA cells. Donors were healthy HIV-negative adults with no recently reported acute infections or vaccinations. Every donor was a Caucasian adult living in Nashville, Tennessee, USA. Blood was collected by leukapheresis, and PBMCs were isolated by Ficoll-Histopaque density gradient centrifugation and then cryopreserved in liquid nitrogen vapor phase. Purity and quantity of every magnetically sorted T cell population were checked by analytical flow cytometry. Each sorted fraction had its genomic DNA isolated and then quantified by UV absorbance on a Nanodrop 2000c. Using the deep immunoSEQ assay, multiplex PCR amplified TCR CDR3 regions from genomic DNA. For each cell subset, the extracted genomic DNA was distributed evenly across all wells of several immunoSEQ 96-well plates, and each plate served as one replicate. For sorted subsets, approximately 210 ng genomic DNA, equal to 25,000 to 35,000 T cell genomes, was loaded into each replicate PCR. The purified libraries were quantified using a Qubit 3.0 fluorometer, sized with a Bioanalyzer 2100, and then quantified again using the KAPA Library Quantification kit. Every immunoSEQ 96-well plate was sequenced on a dedicated single-read 150-cycle Illumina NextSeq 550 flow cell. Regarding the original processing steps: Because only junctional sequences without quality scores were contained in the immunoSEQ output, filtering matching that applied to full-length reads could not be performed. To assign V/J genes and CDR3, sequences were annotated using PyIR, a Python wrapper for IgBLAST v1.9, with IMGT germline references. Any read was removed if the V/J assignment was weak (E-value above 1e-6), the CDR3 was missing, or the read contained stop codons, out-of-frame junctions, or ambiguous translated residues. V3J clonotypes were defined as sequences sharing an identical inferred V gene, J gene, and CDR3 amino acid sequence. The percentage overlap between two repertoires was calculated by dividing the number of shared unique clonotypes by the size of the smaller repertoire. RTK rarefaction, the Chao1 estimator, and Recon v2.1 estimates of unobserved clonotypes were used to assess repertoire richness. For all TCRbeta clonotypes obtained by the gDNA method from a handful of donors, generation probabilities were computed with OLGA. In TCRdb, the immuneACCESS table is reduced to in-frame sequences with V and J assigned. These tables do not hold every clone; where another copy was compared, an unresolved V gene accounts for under half, and the others remain unexplained. The D gene and trimming were derived from the DNA, and the V and J assignments and clone size from that table. The sample data list just over 2,000,000 clones, and about 95% of these were observed just once. The top ten clones comprise roughly 1.1% of the sample.

A remark on this clone: No cognate antigen has been identified for it. No clone much larger than this one lies a single base away; base qualities are absent.

Broader findings and caveats from the paper: Pairwise subsampling led to the expectation that sequencing depth would affect the degree of clonotype sharing among donors. About 5% of naive CD4, 3% to 4% of naive CD8, approximately 2% of memory CD4, and approximately 0.4% of memory CD8 clonotypes were shared across a few donors. Sampling was restricted to blood, and TCR repertoires in tissue are likely to differ from TCR repertoires in blood. The small number of donors limited the genetic and exposure-history diversity represented. Clonotypes shared by all four sorted-subset donors showed higher generation probabilities than non-shared clonotypes. Naive subsets generally had larger estimated clonotype richness than memory subsets did. Incomplete sequencing was indicated by rarefaction of sorted-subset datasets, despite the large sequencing depth.

The germline V and J ends show losses of 3 bases and 2 bases respectively, and no gene match explains 8 bases of the junction. There are 17 amino acids in the CDR3, from cysteine to phenylalanine inclusive. Only the CDR3 DNA is retained, 51 bases long and in frame from the first base. CDR1 and CDR2, per the germline V gene, are LGHNA and YNFKEQ. This TCR was recovered from a man between 18 and 35 years old in good health. The V gene is TRBV4-2 and the J gene is TRBJ2-3; TRBD1 aligns with 10 central bases. Material for sequencing was naive CD8+ T cells sorted from blood. Reading the label with the study, this specimen's cell subset or site is: CD45RA+CCR7+. At the DNA level, the sequence is TGTGCCAGCAGCCAGGAAGCCGGGACAGGGGTCACAGATACGCAGTATTTT. Translated, it gives CASSQEAGTGVTDTQYF.